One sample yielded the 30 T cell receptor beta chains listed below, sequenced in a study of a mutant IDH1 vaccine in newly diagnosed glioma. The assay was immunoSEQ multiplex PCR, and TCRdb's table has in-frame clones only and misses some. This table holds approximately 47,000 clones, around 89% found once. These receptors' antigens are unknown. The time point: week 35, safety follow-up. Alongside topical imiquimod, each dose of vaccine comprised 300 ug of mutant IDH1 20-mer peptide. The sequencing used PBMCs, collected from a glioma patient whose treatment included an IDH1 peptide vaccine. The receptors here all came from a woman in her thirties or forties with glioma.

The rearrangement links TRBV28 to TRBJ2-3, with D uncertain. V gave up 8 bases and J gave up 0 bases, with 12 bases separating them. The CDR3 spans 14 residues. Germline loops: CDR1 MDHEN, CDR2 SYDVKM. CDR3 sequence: CASGVIASTDTQYF. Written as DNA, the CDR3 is TGTGCCAGCGGGGTAATAGCCAGCACAGATACGCAGTATTTT.

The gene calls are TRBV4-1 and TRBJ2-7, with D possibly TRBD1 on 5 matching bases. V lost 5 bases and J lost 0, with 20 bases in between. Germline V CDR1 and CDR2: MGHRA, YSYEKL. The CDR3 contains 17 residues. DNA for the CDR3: TGCGCCAGCAGCACAATTACACGACAGAAAAGCTCCTACGAGCAGTACTTC. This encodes CASSTITRQKSSYEQYF.

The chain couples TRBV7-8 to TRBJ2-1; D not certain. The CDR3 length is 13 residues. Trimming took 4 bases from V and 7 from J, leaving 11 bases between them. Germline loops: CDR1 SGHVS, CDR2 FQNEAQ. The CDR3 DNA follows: TGTGCCAGCAGCTGGGGTCTGGAAAATGAGCAGTTCTTC. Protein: CASSWGLENEQFF. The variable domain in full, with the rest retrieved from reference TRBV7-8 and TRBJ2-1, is GAGVSQSPRYKVAKRGQDVALRCDPISGHVSLFWYQQALGQGPEFLTYFQNEAQLDKSGLPSDRFFAERPEGSVSTLKIQRTQQEDSAVYLCASSWGLENEQFFGPGTRLTVL.

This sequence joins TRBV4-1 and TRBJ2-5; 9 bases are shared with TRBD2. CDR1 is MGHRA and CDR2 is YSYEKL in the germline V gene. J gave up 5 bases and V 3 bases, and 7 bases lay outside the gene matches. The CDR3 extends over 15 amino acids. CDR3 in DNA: TGCGCCAGCAGCCAGATGGGACTAGCAGGCGAGACCCAGTACTTC. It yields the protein CASSQMGLAGETQYF.

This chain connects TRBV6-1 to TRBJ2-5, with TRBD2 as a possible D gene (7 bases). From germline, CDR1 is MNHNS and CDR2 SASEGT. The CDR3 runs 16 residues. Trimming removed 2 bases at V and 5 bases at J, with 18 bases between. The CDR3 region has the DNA TGTGCCAGCAGTGAAAATCTCGGGGGGCTCAGGGAGACCCAGTACTTC. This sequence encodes CASSENLGGLRETQYF.

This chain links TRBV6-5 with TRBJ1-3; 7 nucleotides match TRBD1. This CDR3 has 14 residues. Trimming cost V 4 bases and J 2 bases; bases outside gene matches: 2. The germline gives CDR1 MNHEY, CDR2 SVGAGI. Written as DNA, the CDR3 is TGTGCCAGCAGTTCCGACAGGGCTGGAAACACCATATATTTT. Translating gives CASSSDRAGNTIYF.

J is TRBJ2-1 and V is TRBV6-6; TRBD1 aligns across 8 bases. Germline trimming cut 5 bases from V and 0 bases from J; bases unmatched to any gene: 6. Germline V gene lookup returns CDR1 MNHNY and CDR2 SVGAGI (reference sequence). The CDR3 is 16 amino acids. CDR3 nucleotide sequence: TGTGCCAGCAGTAGCGGACAGGGAGACTCCTACAATGAGCAGTTCTTC. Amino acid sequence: CASSSGQGDSYNEQFF.

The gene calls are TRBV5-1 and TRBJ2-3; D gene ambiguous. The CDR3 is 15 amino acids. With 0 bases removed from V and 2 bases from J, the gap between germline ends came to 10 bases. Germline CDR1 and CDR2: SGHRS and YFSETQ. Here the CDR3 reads CASSLGARSTDTQYF. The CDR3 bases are TGCGCCAGCAGCTTGGGAGCCAGGTCCACAGATACGCAGTATTTT.

Written as DNA, the CDR3 is TGTGCCAGCAGCTTAGTCGGGGGCTTGGGAGAGACCCAGTACTTC. This sequence encodes CASSLVGGLGETQYF. The J gene is TRBJ2-5, the V gene TRBV7-6; D is tentatively TRBD1 or TRBD2 (6 bases each). Trimming removed 1 base from V and 4 bases from J, with 13 bases in between. CDR1 SGHVS and CDR2 FNYEAQ come from the germline V gene. The CDR3 runs 15 residues.

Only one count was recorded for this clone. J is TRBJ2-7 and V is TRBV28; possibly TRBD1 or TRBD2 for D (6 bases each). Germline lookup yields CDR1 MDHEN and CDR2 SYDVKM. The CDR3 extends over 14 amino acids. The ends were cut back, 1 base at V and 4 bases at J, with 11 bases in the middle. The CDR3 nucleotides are TGTGCCAGCAGTTTATCCGGGGGCCGGTACGAGCAGTACTTC. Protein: CASSLSGGRYEQYF. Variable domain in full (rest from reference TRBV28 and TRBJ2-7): DVKVTQSSRYLVKRTGEKVFLECVQDMDHENMFWYRQDPGLGLRLIYFSYDVKMKEKGDIPEGYSVSREKKERFSLILESASTNQTSMYLCASSLSGGRYEQYFGPGTRLTVT.

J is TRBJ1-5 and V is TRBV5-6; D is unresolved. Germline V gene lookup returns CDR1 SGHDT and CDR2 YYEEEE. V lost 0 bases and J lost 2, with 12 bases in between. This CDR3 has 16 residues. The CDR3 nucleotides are TGTGCCAGCAGCTTGGCCACGGAGAGCGGCAATCAGCCCCAGCATTTT. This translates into CASSLATESGNQPQHF.

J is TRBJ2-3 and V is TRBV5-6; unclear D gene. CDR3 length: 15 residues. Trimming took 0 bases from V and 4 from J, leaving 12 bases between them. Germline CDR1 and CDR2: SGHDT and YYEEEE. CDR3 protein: CASSLGLGFPDTQYF. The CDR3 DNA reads TGTGCCAGCAGCTTGGGGCTCGGTTTCCCAGATACGCAGTATTTT.

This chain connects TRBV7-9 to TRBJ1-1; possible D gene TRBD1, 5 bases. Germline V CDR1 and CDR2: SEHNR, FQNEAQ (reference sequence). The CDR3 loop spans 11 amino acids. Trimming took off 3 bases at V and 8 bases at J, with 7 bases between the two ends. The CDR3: CASSLTVEAFF. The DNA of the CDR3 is TGTGCCAGCAGCTTGACAGTCGAAGCTTTCTTT.

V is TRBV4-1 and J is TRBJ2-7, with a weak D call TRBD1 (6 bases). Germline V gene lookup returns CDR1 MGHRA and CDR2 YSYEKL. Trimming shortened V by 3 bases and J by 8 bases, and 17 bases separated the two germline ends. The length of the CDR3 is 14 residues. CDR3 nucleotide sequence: TGCGCCAGCAGCCATACTACAGGGTGGTACAAGCAGTACTTC. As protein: CASSHTTGWYKQYF.

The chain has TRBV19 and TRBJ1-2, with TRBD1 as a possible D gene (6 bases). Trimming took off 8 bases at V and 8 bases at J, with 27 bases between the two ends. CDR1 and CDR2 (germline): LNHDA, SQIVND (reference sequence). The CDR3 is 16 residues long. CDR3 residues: CASRGGPDRSTGGYTF. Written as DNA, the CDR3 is TGTGCCAGTCGGGGTGGACCCGACAGGTCGACGGGAGGCTACACCTTC.

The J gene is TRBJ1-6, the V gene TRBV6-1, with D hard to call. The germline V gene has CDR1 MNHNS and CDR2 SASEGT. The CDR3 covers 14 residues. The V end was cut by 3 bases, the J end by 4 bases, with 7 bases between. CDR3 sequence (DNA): TGTGCCAGCAGTGAGGGTGTTTATAATTCACCCCTCCACTTT. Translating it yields CASSEGVYNSPLHF.

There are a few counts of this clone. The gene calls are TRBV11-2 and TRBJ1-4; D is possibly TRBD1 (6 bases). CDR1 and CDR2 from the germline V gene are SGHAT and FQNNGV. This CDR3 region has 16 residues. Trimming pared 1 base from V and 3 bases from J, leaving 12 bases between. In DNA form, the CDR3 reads TGTGCCAGCAGCTTAGGACCGGGGGCGGCTAATGAAAAACTGTTTTTT. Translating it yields CASSLGPGAANEKLFF.

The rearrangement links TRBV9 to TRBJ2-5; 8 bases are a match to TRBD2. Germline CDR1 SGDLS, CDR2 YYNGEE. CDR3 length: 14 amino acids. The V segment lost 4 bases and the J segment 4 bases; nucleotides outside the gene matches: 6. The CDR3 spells CASSKPGGRETQYF. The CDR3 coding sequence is TGTGCCAGCAGCAAACCGGGGGGGCGAGAGACCCAGTACTTC.

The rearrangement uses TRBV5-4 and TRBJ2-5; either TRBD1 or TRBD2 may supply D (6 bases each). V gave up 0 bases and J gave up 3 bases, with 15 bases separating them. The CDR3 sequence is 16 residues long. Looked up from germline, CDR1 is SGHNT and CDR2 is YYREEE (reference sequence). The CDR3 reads CASSLVGWGAEETQYF. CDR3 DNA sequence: TGTGCCAGCAGCTTGGTCGGATGGGGGGCGGAAGAGACCCAGTACTTC.

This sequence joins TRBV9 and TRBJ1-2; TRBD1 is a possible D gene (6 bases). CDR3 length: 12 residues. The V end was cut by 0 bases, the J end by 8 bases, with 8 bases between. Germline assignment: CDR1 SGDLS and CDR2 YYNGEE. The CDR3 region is CASSVGQGGYTF. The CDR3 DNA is TGTGCCAGCAGCGTAGGGCAGGGGGGCTACACCTTC. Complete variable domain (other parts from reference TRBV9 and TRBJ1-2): DSGVTQTPKHLITATGQRVTLRCSPRSGDLSVYWYQQSLDQGLQFLIQYYNGEERAKGNILERFSAQQFPDLHSELNLSSLELGDSALYFCASSVGQGGYTFGSGTRLTVV.

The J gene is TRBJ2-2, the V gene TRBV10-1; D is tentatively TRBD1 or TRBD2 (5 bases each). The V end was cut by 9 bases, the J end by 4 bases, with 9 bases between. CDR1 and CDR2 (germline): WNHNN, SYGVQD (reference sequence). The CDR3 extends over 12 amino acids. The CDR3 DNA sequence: TGCGCCAGTGGGACGGGCACCGGGGAGCTGTTTTTT. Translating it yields CASGTGTGELFF.

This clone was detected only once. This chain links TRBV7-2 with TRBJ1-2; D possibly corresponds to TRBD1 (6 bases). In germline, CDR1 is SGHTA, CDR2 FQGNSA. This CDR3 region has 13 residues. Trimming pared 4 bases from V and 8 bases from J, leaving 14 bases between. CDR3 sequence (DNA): TGTGCCAGCAGCTCGACAGGAATGGGCGGCTACACCTTC. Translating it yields CASSSTGMGGYTF.

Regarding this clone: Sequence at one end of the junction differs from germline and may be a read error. The CDR3 is CASSMGGQVFF. In DNA form, the CDR3 reads TGTGCCAGTAGTATGGGCGGACAGGTATTCTTC. This chain joins TRBV19 and TRBJ1-2, with 7 bases identical to TRBD1. The CDR3 contains 11 residues. The V gene's germline CDR1 is LNHDA and CDR2 SQIVND (reference sequence).

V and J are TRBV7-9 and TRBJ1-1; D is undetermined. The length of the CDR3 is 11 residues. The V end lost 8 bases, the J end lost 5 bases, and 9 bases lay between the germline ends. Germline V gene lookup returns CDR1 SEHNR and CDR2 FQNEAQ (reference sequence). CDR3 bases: TGTGCCAGCTCTCGGGCGACTGAAGCTTTCTTT. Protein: CASSRATEAFF.

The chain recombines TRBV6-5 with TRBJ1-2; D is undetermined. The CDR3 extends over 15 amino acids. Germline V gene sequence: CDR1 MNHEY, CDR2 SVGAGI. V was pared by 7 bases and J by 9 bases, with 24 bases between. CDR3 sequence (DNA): TGTGCCAGCACCAACACCGAATCCGGGTCCGGGAGCTACACCTTC. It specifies CASTNTESGSGSYTF.

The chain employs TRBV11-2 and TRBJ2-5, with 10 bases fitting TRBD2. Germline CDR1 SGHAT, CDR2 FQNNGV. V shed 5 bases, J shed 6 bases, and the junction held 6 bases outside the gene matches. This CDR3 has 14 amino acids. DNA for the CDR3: TGTGCCAGCAGCAGAACACTAGCGGGGCAGACCCAGTACTTC. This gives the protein CASSRTLAGQTQYF.

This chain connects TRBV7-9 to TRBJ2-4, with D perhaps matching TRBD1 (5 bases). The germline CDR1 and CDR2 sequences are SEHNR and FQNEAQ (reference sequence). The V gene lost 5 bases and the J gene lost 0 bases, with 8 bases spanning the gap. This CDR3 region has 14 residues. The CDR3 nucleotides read TGTGCCAGCAGCGAAACAGGAGCCAAAAACATTCAGTACTTC. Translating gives CASSETGAKNIQYF.

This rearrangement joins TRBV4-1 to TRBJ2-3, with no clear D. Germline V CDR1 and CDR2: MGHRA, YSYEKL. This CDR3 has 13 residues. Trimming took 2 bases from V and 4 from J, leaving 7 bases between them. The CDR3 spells CASSQTASDTQYF. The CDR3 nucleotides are TGCGCCAGCAGCCAAACGGCCTCAGATACGCAGTATTTT.

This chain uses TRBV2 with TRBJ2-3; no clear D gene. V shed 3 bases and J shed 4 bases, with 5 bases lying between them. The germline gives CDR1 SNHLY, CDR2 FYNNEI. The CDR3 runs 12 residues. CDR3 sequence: CASSDEADTQYF. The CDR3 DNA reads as TGTGCCAGCAGTGATGAGGCAGATACGCAGTATTTT.

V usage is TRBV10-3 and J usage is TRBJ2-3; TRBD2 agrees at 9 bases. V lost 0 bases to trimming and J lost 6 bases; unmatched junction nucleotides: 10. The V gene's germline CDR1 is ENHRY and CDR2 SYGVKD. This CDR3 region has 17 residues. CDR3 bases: TGTGCCATCAGTGAGTCCCCTGGCGGGGGGGTACGTGATACGCAGTATTTT. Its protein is CAISESPGGGVRDTQYF.